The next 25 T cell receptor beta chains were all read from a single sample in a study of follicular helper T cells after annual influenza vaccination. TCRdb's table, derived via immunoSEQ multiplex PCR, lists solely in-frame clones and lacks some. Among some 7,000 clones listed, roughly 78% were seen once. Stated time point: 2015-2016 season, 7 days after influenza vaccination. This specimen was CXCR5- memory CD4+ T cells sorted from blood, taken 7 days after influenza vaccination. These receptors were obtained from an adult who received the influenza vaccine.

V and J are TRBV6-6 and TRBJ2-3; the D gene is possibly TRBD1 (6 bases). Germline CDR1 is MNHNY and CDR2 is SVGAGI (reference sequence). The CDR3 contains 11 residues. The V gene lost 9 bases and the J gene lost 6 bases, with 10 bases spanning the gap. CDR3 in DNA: TGTGCCAGTCATCAGGGGGATACGCAGTATTTT. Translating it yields CASHQGDTQYF.

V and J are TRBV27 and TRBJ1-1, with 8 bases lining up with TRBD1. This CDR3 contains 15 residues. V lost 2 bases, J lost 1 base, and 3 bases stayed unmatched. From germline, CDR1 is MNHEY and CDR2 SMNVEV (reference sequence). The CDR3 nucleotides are TGTGCCAGCAGTTTACGCGGACAGGGGAACACTGAAGCTTTCTTT. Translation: CASSLRGQGNTEAFF.

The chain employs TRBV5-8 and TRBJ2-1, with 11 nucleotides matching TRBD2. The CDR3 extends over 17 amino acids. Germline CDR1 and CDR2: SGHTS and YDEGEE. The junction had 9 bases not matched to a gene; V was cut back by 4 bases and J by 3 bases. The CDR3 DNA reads TGTGCCAGCAGCGTCCAGACTGGGACTAGCGGCTACAATGAGCAGTTCTTC. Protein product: CASSVQTGTSGYNEQFF.

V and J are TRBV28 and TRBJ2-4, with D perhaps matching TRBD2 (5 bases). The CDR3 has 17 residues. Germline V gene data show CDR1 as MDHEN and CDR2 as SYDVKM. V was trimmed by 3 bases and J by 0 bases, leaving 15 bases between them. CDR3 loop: CASSLSGGAVAKNIQYF. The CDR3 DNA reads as TGTGCCAGCAGTTTGAGTGGAGGAGCGGTAGCCAAAAACATTCAGTACTTC. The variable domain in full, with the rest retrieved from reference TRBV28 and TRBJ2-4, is DVKVTQSSRYLVKRTGEKVFLECVQDMDHENMFWYRQDPGLGLRLIYFSYDVKMKEKGDIPEGYSVSREKKERFSLILESASTNQTSMYLCASSLSGGAVAKNIQYFGAGTRLSVL.

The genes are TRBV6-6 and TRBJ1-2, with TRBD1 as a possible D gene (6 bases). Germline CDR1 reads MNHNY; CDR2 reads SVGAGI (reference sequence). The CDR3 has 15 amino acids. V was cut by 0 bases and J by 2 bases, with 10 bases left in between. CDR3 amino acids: CASSYSAGENYGYTF. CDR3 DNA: TGTGCCAGCAGTTACTCGGCAGGGGAGAACTATGGCTACACCTTC.

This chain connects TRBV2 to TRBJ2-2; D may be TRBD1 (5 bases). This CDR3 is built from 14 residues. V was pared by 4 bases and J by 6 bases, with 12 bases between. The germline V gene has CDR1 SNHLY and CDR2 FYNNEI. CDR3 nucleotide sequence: TGTGCCAGCAGTGGGCAGGGAAGGGCCGGGGAGCTGTTTTTT. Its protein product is CASSGQGRAGELFF. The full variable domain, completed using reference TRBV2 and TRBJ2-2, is EPEVTQTPSHQVTQMGQEVILRCVPISNHLYFYWYRQILGQKVEFLVSFYNNEISEKSEIFDDQFSVERPDGSNFTLKIRSTKLEDSAMYFCASSGQGRAGELFFGEGSRLTVL.

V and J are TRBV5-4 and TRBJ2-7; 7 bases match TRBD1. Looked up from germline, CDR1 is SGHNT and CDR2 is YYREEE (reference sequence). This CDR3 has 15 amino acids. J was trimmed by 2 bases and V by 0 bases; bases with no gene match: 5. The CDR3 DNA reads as TGTGCCAGCAGCTTGGGGCAGGGGGAGCCCTACGAGCAGTACTTC. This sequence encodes CASSLGQGEPYEQYF.

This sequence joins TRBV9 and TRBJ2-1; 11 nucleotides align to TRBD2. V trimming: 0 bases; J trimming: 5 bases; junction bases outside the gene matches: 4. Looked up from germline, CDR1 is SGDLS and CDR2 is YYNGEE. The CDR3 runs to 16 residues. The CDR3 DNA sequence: TGTGCCAGCAGCGTAGTCGGTAGCGGGAGGGACAATGAGCAGTTCTTC. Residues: CASSVVGSGRDNEQFF.

CDR3 sequence reads: CASSYDTEAFF. In nucleotides, the CDR3 is TGTGCCAGCAGTTACGACACTGAAGCTTTCTTT. The chain combines TRBV6-1 with TRBJ1-1; D is uncertain. The CDR3 covers 11 residues. CDR1 and CDR2 from the germline V gene are MNHNS and SASEGT. Trimming left V 5 bases short and J 3 bases short, with 4 bases between.

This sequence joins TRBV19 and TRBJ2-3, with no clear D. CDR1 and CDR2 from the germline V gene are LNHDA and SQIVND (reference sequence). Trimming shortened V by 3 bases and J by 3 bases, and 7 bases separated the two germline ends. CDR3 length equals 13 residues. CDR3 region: CASSMFSTDTQYF. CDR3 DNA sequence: TGTGCCAGTAGTATGTTTTCTACAGATACGCAGTATTTT. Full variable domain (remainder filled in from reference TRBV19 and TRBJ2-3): DGGITQSPKYLFRKEGQNVTLSCEQNLNHDAMYWYRQDPGQGLRLIYYSQIVNDFQKGDIAEGYSVSREKKESFPLTVTSAQKNPTAFYLCASSMFSTDTQYFGPGTRLTVL.

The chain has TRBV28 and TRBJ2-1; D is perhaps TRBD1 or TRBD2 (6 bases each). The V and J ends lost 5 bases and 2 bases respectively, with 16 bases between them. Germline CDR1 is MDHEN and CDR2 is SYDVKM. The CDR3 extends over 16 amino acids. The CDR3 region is CASSEPWGDTYNEQFF. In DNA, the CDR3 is TGTGCCAGCAGTGAACCCTGGGGGGACACCTACAATGAGCAGTTCTTC.

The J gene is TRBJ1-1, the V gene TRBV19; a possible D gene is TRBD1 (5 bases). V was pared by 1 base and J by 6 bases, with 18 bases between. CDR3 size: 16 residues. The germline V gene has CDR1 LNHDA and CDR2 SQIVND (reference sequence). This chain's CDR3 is CASSIAGDSSAAEAFF. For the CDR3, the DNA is TGTGCCAGTAGTATAGCTGGGGACTCCTCGGCGGCTGAAGCTTTCTTT.

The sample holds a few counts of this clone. In nucleotides, the CDR3 is TGTGCCTGGAGTCCCCGGGAGCGGAATAATTCACCCCTCCACTTT. The encoded protein is CAWSPRERNNSPLHF. V and J are TRBV30 and TRBJ1-6; no definite D call. Between the trimmed V and J ends, which lost 2 bases and 5 bases, there was a span of 13 bases. This CDR3 is 15 amino acids long. Germline CDR1 and CDR2: GTSNPN and SVGIG (reference sequence).

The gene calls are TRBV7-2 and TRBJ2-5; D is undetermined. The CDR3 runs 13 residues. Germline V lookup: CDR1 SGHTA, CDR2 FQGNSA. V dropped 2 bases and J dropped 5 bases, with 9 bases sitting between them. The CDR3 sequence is CASSLSLGETQYF. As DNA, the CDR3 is TGTGCCAGCAGCTTATCCCTGGGGGAGACCCAGTACTTC. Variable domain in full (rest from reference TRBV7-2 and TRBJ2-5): GAGVSQSPSNKVTEKGKDVELRCDPISGHTALYWYRQSLGQGLEFLIYFQGNSAPDKSGLPSDRFSAERTGGSVSTLTIQRTQQEDSAVYLCASSLSLGETQYFGPGTRLLVL.

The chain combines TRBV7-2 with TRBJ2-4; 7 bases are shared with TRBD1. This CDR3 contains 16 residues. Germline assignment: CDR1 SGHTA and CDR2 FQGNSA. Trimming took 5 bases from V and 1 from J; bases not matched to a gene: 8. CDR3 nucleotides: TGTGCCAGCAGCCTAGACAGGGCTTCGGCCAAAAACATTCAGTACTTC. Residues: CASSLDRASAKNIQYF.

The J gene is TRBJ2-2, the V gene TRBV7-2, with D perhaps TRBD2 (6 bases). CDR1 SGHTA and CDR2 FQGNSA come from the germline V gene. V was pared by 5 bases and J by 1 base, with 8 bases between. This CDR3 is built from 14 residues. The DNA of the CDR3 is TGTGCCAGCAGCCCGGGGGAGAACACCGGGGAGCTGTTTTTT. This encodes CASSPGENTGELFF.

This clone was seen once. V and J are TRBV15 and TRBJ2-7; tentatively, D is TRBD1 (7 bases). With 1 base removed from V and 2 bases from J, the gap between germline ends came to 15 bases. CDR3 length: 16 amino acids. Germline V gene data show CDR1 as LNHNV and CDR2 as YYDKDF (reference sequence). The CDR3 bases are TGTGCCACCAGCAGAGGAGGGGGCGGGACAGCCTACGAGCAGTACTTC. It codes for CATSRGGGGTAYEQYF.

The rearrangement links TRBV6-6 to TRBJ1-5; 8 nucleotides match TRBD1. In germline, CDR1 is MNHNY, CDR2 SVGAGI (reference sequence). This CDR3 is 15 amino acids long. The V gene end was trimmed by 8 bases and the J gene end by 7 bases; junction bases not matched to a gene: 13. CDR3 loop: CASGEPGQVWQPQHF. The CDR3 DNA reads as TGTGCCAGCGGGGAACCGGGACAGGTTTGGCAGCCCCAGCATTTT.

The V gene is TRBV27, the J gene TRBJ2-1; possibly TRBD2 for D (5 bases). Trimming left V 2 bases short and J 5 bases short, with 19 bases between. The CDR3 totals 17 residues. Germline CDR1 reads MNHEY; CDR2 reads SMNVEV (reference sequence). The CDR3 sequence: CASSLKASRNLNNEQFF. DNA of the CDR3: TGTGCCAGCAGTTTAAAGGCTAGCCGGAACTTAAACAATGAGCAGTTCTTC.

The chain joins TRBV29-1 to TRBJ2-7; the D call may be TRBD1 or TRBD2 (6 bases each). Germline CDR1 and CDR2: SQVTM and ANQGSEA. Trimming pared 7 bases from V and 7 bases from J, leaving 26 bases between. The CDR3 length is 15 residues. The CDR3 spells CSGKEDSNVAGEQYF. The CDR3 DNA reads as TGCAGCGGAAAGGAGGACAGCAACGTCGCGGGGGAGCAGTACTTC.

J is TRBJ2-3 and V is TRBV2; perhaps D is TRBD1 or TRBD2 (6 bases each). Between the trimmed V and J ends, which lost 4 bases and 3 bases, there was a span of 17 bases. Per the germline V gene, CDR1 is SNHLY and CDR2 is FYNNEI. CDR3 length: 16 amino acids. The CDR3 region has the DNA TGTGCCAGCAGTGCCCTGTGGGGGGCTAAAACAGATACGCAGTATTTT. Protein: CASSALWGAKTDTQYF.

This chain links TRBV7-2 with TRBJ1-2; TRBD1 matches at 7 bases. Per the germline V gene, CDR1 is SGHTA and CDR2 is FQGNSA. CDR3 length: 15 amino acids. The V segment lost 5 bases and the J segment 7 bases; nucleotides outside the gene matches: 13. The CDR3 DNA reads TGTGCCAGCAGCGAAAACCTAGGGACAGCGGGTGGCTACACCTTC. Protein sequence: CASSENLGTAGGYTF.

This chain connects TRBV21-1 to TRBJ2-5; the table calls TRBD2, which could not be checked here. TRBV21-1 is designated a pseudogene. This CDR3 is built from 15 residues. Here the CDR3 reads CASSFGPRGGETQYF. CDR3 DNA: TGTGCCAGCTCCTTCGGGCCCCGGGGGGGAGAGACCCAGTACTTC.

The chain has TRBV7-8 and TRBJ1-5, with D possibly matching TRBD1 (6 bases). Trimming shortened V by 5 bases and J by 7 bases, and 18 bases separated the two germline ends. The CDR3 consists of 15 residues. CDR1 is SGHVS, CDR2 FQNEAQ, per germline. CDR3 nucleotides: TGTGCCAGCAGCCCCGCCAGGGCAGGGGACCAGCCCCAGCATTTT. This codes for CASSPARAGDQPQHF.

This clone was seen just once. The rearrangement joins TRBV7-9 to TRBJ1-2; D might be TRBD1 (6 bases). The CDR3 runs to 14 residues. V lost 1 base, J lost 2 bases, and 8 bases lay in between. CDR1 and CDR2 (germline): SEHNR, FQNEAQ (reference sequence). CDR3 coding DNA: TGTGCCAGCAGCTTAGTACAGGGAAACTATGGCTACACCTTC. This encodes CASSLVQGNYGYTF.